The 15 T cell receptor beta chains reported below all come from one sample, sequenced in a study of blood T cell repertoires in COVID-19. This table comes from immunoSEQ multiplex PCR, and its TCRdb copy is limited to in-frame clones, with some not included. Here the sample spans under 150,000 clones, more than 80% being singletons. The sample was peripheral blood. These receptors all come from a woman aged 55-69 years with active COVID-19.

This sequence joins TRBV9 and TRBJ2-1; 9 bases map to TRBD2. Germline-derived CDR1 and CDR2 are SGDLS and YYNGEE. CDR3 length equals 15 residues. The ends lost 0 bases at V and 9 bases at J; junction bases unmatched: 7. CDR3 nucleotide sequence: TGTGCCAGCAGCGTAGCGGCTAGCGGGATTGTTGAGCAGTTCTTC. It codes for CASSVAASGIVEQFF.

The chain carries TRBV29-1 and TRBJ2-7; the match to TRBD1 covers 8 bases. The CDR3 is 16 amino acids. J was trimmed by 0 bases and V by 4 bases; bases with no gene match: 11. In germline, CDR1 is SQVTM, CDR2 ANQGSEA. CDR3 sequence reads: CSVAGIRTGSSYEQYF. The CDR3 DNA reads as TGCAGCGTTGCAGGGATAAGGACAGGGAGCTCCTACGAGCAGTACTTC.

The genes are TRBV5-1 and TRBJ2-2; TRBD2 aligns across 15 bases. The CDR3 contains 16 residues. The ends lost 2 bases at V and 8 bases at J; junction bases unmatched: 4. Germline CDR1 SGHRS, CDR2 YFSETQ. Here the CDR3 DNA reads TGCGCCAGCAGCTTAGGACTAGCGGGAGGGCCGGGGGAGCTGTTTTTT. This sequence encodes CASSLGLAGGPGELFF. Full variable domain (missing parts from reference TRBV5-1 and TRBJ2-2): KAGVTQTPRYLIKTRGQQVTLSCSPISGHRSVSWYQQTPGQGLQFLFEYFSETQRNKGNFPGRFSGRQFSNSRSEMNVSTLELGDSALYLCASSLGLAGGPGELFFGEGSRLTVL.

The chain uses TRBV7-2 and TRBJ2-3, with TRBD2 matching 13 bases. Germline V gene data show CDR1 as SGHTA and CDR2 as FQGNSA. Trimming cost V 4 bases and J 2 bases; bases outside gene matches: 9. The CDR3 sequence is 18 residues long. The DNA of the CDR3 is TGTGCCAGCAGCTCCGGGACTAGCGGGATTTTTGTCACAGATACGCAGTATTTT. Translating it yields CASSSGTSGIFVTDTQYF.

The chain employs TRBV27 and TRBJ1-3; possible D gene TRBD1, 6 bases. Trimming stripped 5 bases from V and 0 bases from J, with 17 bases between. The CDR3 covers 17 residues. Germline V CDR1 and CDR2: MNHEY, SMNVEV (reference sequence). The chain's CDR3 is CASSPRGLTISGNTIYF. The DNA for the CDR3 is TGTGCCAGCAGTCCAAGGGGGTTAACTATCTCTGGAAACACCATATATTTT.

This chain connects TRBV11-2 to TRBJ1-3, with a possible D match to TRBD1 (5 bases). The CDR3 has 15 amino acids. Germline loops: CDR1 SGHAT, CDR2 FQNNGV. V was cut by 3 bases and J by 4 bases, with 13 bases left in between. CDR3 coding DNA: TGTGCCAGCAGCTTGATGGGGGGGAAGGGAAACACCATATATTTT. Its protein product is CASSLMGGKGNTIYF.

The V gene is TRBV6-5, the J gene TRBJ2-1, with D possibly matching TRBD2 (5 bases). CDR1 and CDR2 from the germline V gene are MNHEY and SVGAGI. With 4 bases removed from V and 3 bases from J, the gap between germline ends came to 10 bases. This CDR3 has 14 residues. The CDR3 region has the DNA TGTGCCAGCAGTTCCGGACTGGTCTACAATGAGCAGTTCTTC. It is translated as CASSSGLVYNEQFF.

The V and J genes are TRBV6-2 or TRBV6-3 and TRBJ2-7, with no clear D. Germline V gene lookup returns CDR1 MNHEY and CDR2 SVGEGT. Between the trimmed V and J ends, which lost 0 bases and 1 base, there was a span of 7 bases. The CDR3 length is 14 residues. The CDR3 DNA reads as TGTGCCAGCAGTTACTCGCTCAGTTCCTACGAGCAGTACTTC. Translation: CASSYSLSSYEQYF.

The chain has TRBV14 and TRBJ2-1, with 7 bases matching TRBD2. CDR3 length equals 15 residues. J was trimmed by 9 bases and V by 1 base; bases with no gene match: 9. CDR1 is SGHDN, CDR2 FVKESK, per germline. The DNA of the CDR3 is TGTGCCAGCAGCCAAGTCGCTAGCGGAGTGGCTGAGCAGTTCTTC. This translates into CASSQVASGVAEQFF.

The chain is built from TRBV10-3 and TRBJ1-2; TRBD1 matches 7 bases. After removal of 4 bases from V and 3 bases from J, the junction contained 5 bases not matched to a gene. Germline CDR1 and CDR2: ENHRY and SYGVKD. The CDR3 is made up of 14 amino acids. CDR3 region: CAISGETGDYGYTF. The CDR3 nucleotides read TGTGCCATCAGTGGTGAAACAGGGGACTATGGCTACACCTTC.

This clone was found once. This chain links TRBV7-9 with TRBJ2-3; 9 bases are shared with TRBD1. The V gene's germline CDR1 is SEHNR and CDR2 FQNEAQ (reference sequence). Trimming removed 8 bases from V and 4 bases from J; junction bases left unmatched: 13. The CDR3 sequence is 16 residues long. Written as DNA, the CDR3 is TGTGCCAGCCTGGGACAGGGTGGGGAGGGGGCAGATACGCAGTATTTT. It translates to CASLGQGGEGADTQYF.

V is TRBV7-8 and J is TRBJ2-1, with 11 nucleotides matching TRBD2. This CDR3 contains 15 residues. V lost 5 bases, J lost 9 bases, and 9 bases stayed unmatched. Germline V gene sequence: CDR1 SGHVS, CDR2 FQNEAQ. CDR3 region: CASSPTSGSLGEQFF. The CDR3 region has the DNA TGTGCCAGCAGCCCCACTAGCGGGAGTTTGGGTGAGCAGTTCTTC.

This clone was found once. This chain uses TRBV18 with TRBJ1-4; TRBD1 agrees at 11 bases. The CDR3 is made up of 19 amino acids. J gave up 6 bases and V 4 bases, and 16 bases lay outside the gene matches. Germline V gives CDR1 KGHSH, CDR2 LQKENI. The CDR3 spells CASSRAGTGGYLTDEKLFF. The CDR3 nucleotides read TGTGCCAGCTCACGCGCCGGGACAGGGGGTTACCTGACTGATGAAAAACTGTTTTTT.

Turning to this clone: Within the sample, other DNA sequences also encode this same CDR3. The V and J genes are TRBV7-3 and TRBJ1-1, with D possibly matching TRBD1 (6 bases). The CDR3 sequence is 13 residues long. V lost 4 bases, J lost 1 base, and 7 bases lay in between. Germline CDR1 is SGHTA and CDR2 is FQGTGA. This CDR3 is CASSSDRNTEAFF. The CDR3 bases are TGTGCCAGCAGCTCGGACAGGAACACTGAAGCTTTCTTT.

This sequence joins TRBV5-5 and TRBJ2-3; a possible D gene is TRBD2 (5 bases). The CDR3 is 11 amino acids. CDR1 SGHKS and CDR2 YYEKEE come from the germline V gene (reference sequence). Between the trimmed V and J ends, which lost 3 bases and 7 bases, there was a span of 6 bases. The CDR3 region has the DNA TGTGCCAGCAGCTGGGAGTATACGCAGTATTTT. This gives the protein CASSWEYTQYF.